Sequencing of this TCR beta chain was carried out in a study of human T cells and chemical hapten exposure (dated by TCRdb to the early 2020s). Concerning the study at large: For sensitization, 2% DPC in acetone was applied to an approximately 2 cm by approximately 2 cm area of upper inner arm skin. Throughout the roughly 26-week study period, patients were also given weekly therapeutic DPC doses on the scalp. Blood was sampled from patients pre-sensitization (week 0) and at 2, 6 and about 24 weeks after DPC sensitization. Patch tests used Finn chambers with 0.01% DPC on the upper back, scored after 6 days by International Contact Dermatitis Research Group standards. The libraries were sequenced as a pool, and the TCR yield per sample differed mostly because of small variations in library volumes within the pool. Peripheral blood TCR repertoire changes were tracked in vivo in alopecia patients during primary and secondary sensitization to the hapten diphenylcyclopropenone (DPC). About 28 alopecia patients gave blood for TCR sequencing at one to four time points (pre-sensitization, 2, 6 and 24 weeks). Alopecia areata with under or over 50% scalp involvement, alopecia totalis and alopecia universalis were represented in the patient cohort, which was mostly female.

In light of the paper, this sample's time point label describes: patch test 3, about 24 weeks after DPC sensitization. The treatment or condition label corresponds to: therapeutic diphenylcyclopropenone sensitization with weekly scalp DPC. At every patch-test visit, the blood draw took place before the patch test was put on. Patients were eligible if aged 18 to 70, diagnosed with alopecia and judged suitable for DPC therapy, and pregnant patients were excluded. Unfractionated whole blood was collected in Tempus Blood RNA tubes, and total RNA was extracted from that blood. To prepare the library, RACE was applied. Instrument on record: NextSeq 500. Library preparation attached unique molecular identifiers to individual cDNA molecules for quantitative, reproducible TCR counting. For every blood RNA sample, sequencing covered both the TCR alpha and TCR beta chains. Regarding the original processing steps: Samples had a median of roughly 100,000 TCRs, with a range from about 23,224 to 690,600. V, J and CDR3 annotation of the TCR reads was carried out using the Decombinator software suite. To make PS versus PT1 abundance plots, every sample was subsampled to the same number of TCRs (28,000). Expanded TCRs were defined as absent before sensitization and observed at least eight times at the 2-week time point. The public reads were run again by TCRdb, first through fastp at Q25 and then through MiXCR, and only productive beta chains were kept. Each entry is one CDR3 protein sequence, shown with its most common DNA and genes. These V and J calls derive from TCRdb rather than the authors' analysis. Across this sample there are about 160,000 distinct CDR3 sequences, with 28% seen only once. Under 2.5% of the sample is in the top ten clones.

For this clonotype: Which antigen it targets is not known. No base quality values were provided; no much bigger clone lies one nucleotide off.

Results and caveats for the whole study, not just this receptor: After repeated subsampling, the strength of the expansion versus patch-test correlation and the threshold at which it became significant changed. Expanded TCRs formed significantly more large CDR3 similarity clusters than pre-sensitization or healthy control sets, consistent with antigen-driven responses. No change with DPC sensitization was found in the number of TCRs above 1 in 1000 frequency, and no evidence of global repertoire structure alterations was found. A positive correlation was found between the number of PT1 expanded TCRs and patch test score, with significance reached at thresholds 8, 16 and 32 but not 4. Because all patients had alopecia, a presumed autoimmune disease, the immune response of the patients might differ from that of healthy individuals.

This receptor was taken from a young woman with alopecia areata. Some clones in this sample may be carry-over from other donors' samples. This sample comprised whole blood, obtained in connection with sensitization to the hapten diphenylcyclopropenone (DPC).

This receptor has the CDR3 CASSFAMLQYF. DNA sequence: TGTGCCAGCAGCTTCGCCATGTTGCAGTACTTC. The chain was built from TRBV7-2 and TRBJ2-7; the D gene cannot be resolved reliably. There are 11 amino acids in the CDR3, from cysteine to phenylalanine inclusive. The only DNA kept is the CDR3, 33 bases in frame from the first base. The V end loses 3 bases and the J end loses 9 bases, and a stretch of 9 bases separates them. Reading the germline V gene gives CDR1 SGHTA and CDR2 FQGNSA.